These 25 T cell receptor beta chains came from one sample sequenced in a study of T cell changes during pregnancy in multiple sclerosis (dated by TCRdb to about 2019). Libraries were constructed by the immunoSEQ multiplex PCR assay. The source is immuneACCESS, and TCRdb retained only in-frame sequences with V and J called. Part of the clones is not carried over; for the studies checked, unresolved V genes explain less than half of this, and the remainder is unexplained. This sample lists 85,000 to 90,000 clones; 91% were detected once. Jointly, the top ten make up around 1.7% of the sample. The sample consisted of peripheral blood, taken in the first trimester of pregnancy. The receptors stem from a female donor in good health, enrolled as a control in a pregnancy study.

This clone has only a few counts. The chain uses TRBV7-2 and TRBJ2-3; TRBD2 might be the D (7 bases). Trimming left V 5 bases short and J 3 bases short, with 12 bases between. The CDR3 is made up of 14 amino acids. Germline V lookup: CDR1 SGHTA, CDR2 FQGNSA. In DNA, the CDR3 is TGTGCCAGCAGCCGGGGGGCCCTAACAGATACGCAGTATTTT. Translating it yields CASSRGALTDTQYF. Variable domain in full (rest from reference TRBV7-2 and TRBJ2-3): GAGVSQSPSNKVTEKGKDVELRCDPISGHTALYWYRQSLGQGLEFLIYFQGNSAPDKSGLPSDRFSAERTGGSVSTLTIQRTQQEDSAVYLCASSRGALTDTQYFGPGTRLTVL.

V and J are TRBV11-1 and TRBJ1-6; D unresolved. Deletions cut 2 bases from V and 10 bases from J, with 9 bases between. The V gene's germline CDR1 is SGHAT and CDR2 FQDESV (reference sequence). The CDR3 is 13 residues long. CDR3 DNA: TGTGCCAGCAGCTTAAGTCTAGTCTCACCCCTCCACTTT. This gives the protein CASSLSLVSPLHF.

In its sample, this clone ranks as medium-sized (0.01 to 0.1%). CDR3 sequence (DNA): TGTGCCAGCAGTGACTGGGAGTTTAACACTGAAGCTTTCTTT. Encoded protein: CASSDWEFNTEAFF. The rearrangement links TRBV6-1 to TRBJ1-1; D gene unclear. The CDR3 has 14 amino acids. CDR1 and CDR2 (germline): MNHNS, SASEGT. V was pared by 3 bases and J by 2 bases, with 10 bases between.

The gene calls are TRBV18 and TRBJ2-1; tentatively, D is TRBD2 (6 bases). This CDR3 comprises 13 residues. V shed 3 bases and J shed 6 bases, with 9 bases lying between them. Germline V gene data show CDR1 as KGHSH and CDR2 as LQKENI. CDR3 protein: CASSPGLSNEQFF. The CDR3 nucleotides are TGTGCCAGCTCACCCGGACTATCCAATGAGCAGTTCTTC.

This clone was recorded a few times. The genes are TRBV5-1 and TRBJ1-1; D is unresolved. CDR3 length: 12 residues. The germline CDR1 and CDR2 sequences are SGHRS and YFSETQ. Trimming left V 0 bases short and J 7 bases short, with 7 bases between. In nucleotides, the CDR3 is TGCGCCAGCAGCTTGGAACAGCATGAAGCTTTCTTT. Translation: CASSLEQHEAFF.

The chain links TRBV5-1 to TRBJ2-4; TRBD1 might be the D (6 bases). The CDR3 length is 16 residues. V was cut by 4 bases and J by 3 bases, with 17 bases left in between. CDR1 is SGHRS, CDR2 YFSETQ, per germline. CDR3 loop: CASSVPGQLGKNIQYF. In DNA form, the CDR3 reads TGCGCCAGCAGCGTCCCGGGACAACTCGGCAAAAACATTCAGTACTTC.

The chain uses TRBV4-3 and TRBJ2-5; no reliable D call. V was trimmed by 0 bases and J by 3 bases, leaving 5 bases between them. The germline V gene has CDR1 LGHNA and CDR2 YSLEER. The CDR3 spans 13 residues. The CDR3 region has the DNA TGCGCCAGCAGCCAAGATCCCGAAGAGACCCAGTACTTC. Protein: CASSQDPEETQYF.

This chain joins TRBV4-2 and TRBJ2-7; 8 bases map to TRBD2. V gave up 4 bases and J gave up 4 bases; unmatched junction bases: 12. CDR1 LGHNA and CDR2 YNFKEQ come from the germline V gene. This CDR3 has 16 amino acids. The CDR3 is CASSPLGAAGAYEQYF. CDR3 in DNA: TGTGCCAGCAGCCCCCTGGGGGCAGCGGGGGCTTACGAGCAGTACTTC.

CDR3 DNA: TGTGCCAGCAGCCACAGGCAAGGGGGCTACACCTTC. This codes for CASSHRQGGYTF. This chain uses TRBV11-2 with TRBJ1-2; weak D call: TRBD1 (5 bases). This CDR3 has 12 amino acids. Trimming stripped 5 bases from V and 8 bases from J, with 12 bases between. Germline V gene data show CDR1 as SGHAT and CDR2 as FQNNGV.

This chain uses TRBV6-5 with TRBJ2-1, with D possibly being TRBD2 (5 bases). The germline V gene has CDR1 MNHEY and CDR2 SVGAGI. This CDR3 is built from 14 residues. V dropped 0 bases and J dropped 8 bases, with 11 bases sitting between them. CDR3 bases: TGTGCCAGCAGTTACTCGGGTAGCGCCGATGAGCAGTTCTTC. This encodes CASSYSGSADEQFF.

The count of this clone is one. CDR3 DNA: TGTGCCAGCAGCTTAGGGCCAGGGCTAACGGGGGATGGCTACACCTTC. Translated, it gives CASSLGPGLTGDGYTF. The chain carries TRBV7-2 and TRBJ1-2, with D maybe TRBD1 (5 bases). The CDR3 runs to 16 residues. Trimming took 1 base from V and 6 from J, leaving 18 bases between them. Germline values: CDR1 SGHTA, CDR2 FQGNSA. Drawing the rest from reference TRBV7-2 and TRBJ1-2, the complete variable domain is GAGVSQSPSNKVTEKGKDVELRCDPISGHTALYWYRQSLGQGLEFLIYFQGNSAPDKSGLPSDRFSAERTGGSVSTLTIQRTQQEDSAVYLCASSLGPGLTGDGYTFGSGTRLTVV.

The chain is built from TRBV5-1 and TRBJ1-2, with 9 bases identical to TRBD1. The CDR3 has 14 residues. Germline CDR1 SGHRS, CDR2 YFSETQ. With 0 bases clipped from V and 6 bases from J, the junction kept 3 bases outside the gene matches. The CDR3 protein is CASSLETGGHGYTF. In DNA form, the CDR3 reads TGCGCCAGCAGCTTGGAAACAGGGGGCCATGGCTACACCTTC.

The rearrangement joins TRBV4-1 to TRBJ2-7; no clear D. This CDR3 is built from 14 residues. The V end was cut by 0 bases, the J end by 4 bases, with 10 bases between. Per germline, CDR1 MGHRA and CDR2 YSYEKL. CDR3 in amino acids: CASSQERHGYEQYF. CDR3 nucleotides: TGCGCCAGCAGCCAAGAGCGGCATGGTTACGAGCAGTACTTC.

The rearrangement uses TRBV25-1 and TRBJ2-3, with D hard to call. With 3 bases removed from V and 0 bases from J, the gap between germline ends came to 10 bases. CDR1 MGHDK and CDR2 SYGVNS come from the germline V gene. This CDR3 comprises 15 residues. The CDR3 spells CASSDVGASTDTQYF. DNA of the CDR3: TGTGCCAGCAGTGATGTGGGCGCTAGCACAGATACGCAGTATTTT.

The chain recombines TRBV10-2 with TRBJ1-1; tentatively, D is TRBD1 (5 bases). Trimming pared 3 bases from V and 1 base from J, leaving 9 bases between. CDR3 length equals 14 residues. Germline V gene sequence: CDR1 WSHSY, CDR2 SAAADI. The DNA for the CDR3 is TGCGCCAGCAGTGACGACAGAAGGAACACTGAAGCTTTCTTT. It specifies CASSDDRRNTEAFF.

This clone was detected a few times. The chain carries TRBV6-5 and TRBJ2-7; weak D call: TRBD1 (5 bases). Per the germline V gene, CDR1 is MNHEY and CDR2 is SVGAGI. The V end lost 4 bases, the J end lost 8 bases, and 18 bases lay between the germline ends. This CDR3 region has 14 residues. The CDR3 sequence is CASSLSRGDPKQYF. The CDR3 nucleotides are TGTGCCAGCAGTTTGTCTAGGGGCGACCCCAAGCAGTACTTC.

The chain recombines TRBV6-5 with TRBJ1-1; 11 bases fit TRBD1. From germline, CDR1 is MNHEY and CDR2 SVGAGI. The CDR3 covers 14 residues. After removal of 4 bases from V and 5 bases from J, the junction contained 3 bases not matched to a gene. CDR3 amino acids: CASSSGQGGTEAFF. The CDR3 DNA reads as TGTGCCAGCAGTTCGGGACAGGGGGGGACTGAAGCTTTCTTT.

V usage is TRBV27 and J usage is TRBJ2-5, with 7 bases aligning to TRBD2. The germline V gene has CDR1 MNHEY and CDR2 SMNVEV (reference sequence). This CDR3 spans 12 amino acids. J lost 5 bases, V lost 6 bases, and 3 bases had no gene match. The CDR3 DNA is TGTGCCAGCAGGGAGGGAGGGGAGACCCAGTACTTC. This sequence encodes CASREGGETQYF.

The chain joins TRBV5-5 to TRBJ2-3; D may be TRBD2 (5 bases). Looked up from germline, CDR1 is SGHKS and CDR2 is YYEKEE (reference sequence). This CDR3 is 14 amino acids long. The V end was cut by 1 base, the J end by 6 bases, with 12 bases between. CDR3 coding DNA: TGTGCCAGCAGCTTGAGGACCGGGGTGGATACGCAGTATTTT. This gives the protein CASSLRTGVDTQYF.

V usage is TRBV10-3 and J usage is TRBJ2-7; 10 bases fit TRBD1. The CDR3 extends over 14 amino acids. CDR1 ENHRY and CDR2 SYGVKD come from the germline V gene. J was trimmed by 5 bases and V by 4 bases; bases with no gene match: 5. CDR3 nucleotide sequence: TGTGCCATCAGTGGGTGGGACAGGGGCCACGAGCAGTACTTC. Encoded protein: CAISGWDRGHEQYF.

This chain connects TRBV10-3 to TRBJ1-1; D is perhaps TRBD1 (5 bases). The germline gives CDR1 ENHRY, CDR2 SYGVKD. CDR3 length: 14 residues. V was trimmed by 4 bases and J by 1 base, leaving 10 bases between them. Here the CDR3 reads CAISGGEQNTEAFF. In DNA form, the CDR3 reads TGTGCCATCAGTGGGGGGGAACAGAACACTGAAGCTTTCTTT.

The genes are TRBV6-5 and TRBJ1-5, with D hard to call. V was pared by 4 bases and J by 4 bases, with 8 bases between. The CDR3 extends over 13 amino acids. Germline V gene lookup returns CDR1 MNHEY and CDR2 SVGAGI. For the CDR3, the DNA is TGTGCCAGCAGTTCGGGATTAAATCAGCCCCAGCATTTT. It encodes CASSSGLNQPQHF.

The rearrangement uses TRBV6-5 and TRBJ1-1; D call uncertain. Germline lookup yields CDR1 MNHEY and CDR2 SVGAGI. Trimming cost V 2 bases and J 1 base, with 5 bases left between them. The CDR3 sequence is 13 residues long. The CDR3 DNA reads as TGTGCCAGCAGTTACGCGGGGAACACTGAAGCTTTCTTT. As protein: CASSYAGNTEAFF.

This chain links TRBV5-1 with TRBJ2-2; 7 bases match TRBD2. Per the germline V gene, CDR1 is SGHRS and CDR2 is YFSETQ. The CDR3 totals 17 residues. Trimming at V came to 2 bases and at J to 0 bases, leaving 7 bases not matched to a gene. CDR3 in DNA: TGCGCCAGCAGCTTAGCGGGACGCCTCGCGAACACCGGGGAGCTGTTTTTT. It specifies CASSLAGRLANTGELFF.

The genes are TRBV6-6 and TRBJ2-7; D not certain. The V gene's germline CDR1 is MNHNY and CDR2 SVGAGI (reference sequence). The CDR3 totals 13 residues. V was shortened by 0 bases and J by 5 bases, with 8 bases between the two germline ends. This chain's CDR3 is CASSYSYPDEQYF. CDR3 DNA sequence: TGTGCCAGCAGTTACTCGTATCCCGACGAGCAGTACTTC.